This T cell receptor (beta chain) appears in the sequencing data of a study of identical twins. All donors were healthy Caucasians. TCRdb reprocessed the 5' RACE reads via MiXCR and lists one record per CDR3 protein. The data show around 680,000 distinct CDR3 sequences, 8.6% seen once. V was pared by 3 bases and J by 9 bases, with 9 bases between. CDR3 length: 13 residues. Germline lookup yields CDR1 SGHTA and CDR2 FQGNSA. Overall study findings and caveats: Insertions were reduced in abundant cord blood beta clonotypes but not in memory repertoires. Shared out-of-frame alpha sequences (those common to twins) showed excess low generation probability.

Of note for this clonotype: As yet, its antigen is unknown.

The same data also went into a second study, on yellow fever vaccine responses in identical twins.

The genes are TRBV7-2 and TRBJ1-6, with a tentative D call TRBD1 (6 bases). The specimen sequenced was PBMCs. The TCR comes from a woman aged 18-29 years in good health. CDR3 in amino acids: CASSLTGTSPLHF. DNA of the CDR3: TGTGCCAGCAGCTTGACAGGAACTTCACCCCTCCACTTT.